Following are 28 T cell receptor beta chains from one sample sequenced in a study of spatial heterogeneity in lung cancer. Whole-study results and caveats: The study found that expanded intratumoral alpha and beta TCR counts tracked tumor mutation counts.

Their antigens are not known. Time point here: sample taken at primary tumor resection. Each CDR3 protein gets one entry after TCRdb re-called the 5' RACE reads with MiXCR. This sample carries about 20,000 distinct CDR3 sequences, 5% to 6% of them seen once, and the ten largest clones take approximately 10%. Sequencing used lung tumor tissue, obtained at surgery. The receptors here all came from a female donor with early-stage non-small cell lung cancer.

This clonotype was observed at least ten times. A library made for alpha chains picked up this beta chain off target, so its size means little. The chain carries TRBV3-1 and TRBJ1-2, with D unresolved. Germline CDR1 is LGHDT and CDR2 is YNNKEL (reference sequence). The CDR3 spans 13 residues. V was pared by 4 bases and J by 4 bases, with 10 bases between. CDR3 DNA sequence: TGTGCCAGCAGCCTCATGGAGTCCTATGGCTACACCTTC. It encodes CASSLMESYGYTF.

This clonotype was seen only a few times. This beta chain was picked up by a library intended for alpha chains and is off target, so its count carries little meaning. This chain joins TRBV12-3 or TRBV12-4 and TRBJ2-1; D not resolved. Trimming shortened V by 3 bases and J by 3 bases, and 9 bases separated the two germline ends. CDR3 size: 14 residues. The DNA for the CDR3 is TGTGCCAGCAGTTTGATGTATAGCTACAATGAGCAGTTCTTC. This encodes CASSLMYSYNEQFF.

This clonotype was seen at least ten times. Since it is a stray read in a library aimed at alpha chains, this beta chain has a size that is not meaningful. The chain recombines TRBV2 with TRBJ1-1; tentatively, D is TRBD1 (5 bases). V was clipped by 7 bases and J by 4 bases, with 16 bases between them. Germline V gives CDR1 SNHLY, CDR2 FYNNEI. The CDR3 has 14 amino acids. The CDR3 DNA sequence: TGTGCCAGCAAACTCAGGGAAGGAGGCACTGAAGCTTTCTTT. Translated, it gives CASKLREGGTEAFF.

This clonotype was seen many times. With the library built for alpha chains, this beta chain is off target and its frequency is not meaningful. The V and J genes are TRBV27 and TRBJ1-2; 8 nucleotides match TRBD1. Germline loops: CDR1 MNHEY, CDR2 SMNVEV (reference sequence). Trimming removed 5 bases from V and 7 bases from J; junction bases left unmatched: 12. The CDR3 extends over 15 amino acids. Here the CDR3 DNA reads TGTGCCAGCAGTCCTGGGGCCCGCAGGGGGCTTGGCTACACCTTC. Its protein is CASSPGARRGLGYTF.

This clonotype was detected many times. The library was designed around alpha chains, so this beta chain is a stray read whose abundance carries little weight. The V and J genes are TRBV11-2 and TRBJ2-3; D unclear. Germline V CDR1 and CDR2: SGHAT, FQNNGV. V was cut by 3 bases and J by 9 bases, with 10 bases left in between. The CDR3 totals 12 residues. As DNA, the CDR3 is TGTGCCAGCAGCTTTCCCAGACGGACGCAGTATTTT. As protein: CASSFPRRTQYF.

About this clonotype: This beta chain lies outside the target of a library built for alpha chains; its clone size means little. V gene TRBV20-1 combines with J gene TRBJ2-1; 7 bases agree with TRBD2. V dropped 5 bases and J dropped 6; count of bases not matched to a gene: 13. The CDR3 is 15 amino acids. Per the germline V gene, CDR1 is DFQATT and CDR2 is SNEGSKA (reference sequence). The CDR3 DNA is TGCAGTGCTTACCGGCGGGGGTCTTACCCCAATGAGCAGTTCTTC. This encodes CSAYRRGSYPNEQFF.

In this sample, this clonotype turned up many times. This beta chain represents an off-target read in a library built for alpha chains; its size is of limited meaning. The genes are TRBV12-3 or TRBV12-4 and TRBJ2-4, with TRBD1 matching over 9 bases. With V trimmed by 4 bases and J by 9 bases, 4 bases remained unmatched. The CDR3 has 13 residues. CDR3 nucleotides: TGTGCCAGCAGTTCGGGACAGGGAGGCATTCAGTACTTC. Translating gives CASSSGQGGIQYF.

This clonotype was observed a handful of times. As an off-target read in a library built for alpha chains, this beta chain has a frequency of little significance. The V call is TRBV28, the J call TRBJ2-7; D unresolved. This CDR3 is 11 amino acids long. Trimming left V 6 bases short and J 3 bases short, with 6 bases between. The germline gives CDR1 MDHEN, CDR2 SYDVKM. CDR3 nucleotide sequence: TGTGCCAGCAGCTCAATCTACGAGCAGTACTTC. It translates to CASSSIYEQYF.

This clonotype was seen a few times. This beta chain lies outside the target of a library built for alpha chains; its clone size means little. V and J are TRBV20-1 and TRBJ2-2; D possibly corresponds to TRBD2 (5 bases). The length of the CDR3 is 14 residues. Germline lookup yields CDR1 DFQATT and CDR2 SNEGSKA (reference sequence). Trimming stripped 4 bases from V and 3 bases from J, with 12 bases between. The CDR3 is CSATTAGDTGELFF. The CDR3 nucleotides are TGCAGTGCTACCACGGCGGGTGACACCGGGGAGCTGTTTTTT.

This clonotype was picked up many times. This beta chain lies outside the target of a library built for alpha chains; its clone size means little. This chain connects TRBV20-1 to TRBJ1-4, with D uncertain. V lost 5 bases to trimming and J lost 8 bases, with 21 bases between them. CDR1 is DFQATT and CDR2 is SNEGSKA in the germline V gene (reference sequence). This CDR3 has 15 amino acids. CDR3 amino acids: CSAVQTGIKREKLFF. The CDR3 DNA reads as TGCAGTGCTGTACAGACGGGGATAAAGAGAGAAAAACTGTTTTTT.

This clonotype was detected many times. Found in a library prepared for alpha chains, this beta chain is an off-target read, and its abundance has little meaning. V is TRBV24-1 and J is TRBJ2-3; 13 nucleotides agree with TRBD2. The CDR3 has 16 amino acids. Trimming removed 4 bases from V and 9 bases from J; junction bases left unmatched: 9. CDR1 and CDR2 (germline): KGHDR, SFDVKD. CDR3 in amino acids: CATSEPTPGLAGTQYF. Written as DNA, the CDR3 is TGTGCCACCAGTGAACCGACACCGGGACTAGCGGGGACGCAGTATTTT.

This clonotype is medium-sized in the sample. This beta chain turned up in a library designed for alpha chains; as an off-target read, its abundance says little. The chain recombines TRBV5-1 with TRBJ2-7; TRBD2 matches at 7 bases. Per the germline V gene, CDR1 is SGHRS and CDR2 is YFSETQ. With V trimmed by 0 bases and J by 2 bases, 2 bases remained unmatched. The CDR3 length is 14 residues. The CDR3 region is CASSLERGTYEQYF. The CDR3 nucleotides read TGCGCCAGCAGCTTGGAGCGGGGAACCTACGAGCAGTACTTC.

There are many counts of this clonotype. For a library built for alpha chains, this beta chain is a stray read; little rests on its size. The genes are TRBV5-5 and TRBJ1-3; tentatively, D is TRBD1 (6 bases). The CDR3 consists of 15 residues. Looked up from germline, CDR1 is SGHKS and CDR2 is YYEKEE (reference sequence). V lost 1 base to trimming and J lost 0 bases, with 8 bases between them. Here the CDR3 reads CASSLQGHSGNTIYF. CDR3 sequence (DNA): TGTGCCAGCAGCTTGCAGGGGCACTCTGGAAACACCATATATTTT.

This clonotype was counted many times. This beta chain is a stray read from a library made for alpha chains; its abundance is not meaningful. This sequence joins TRBV28 and TRBJ2-7, with 12 bases fitting TRBD1. Trimming at V came to 6 bases and at J to 4 bases, leaving 7 bases not matched to a gene. The CDR3 runs 15 residues. CDR1 is MDHEN, CDR2 SYDVKM, per germline. CDR3 residues: CASSPGTGGWYEQYF. CDR3 bases: TGTGCCAGCAGCCCTGGGACAGGGGGCTGGTACGAGCAGTACTTC. Full variable domain (outside the CDR3, taken from reference TRBV28 and TRBJ2-7): DVKVTQSSRYLVKRTGEKVFLECVQDMDHENMFWYRQDPGLGLRLIYFSYDVKMKEKGDIPEGYSVSREKKERFSLILESASTNQTSMYLCASSPGTGGWYEQYFGPGTRLTVT.

This clonotype was observed many times. Found in a library prepared for alpha chains, this beta chain is an off-target read, and its abundance has little meaning. The rearrangement uses TRBV7-6 and TRBJ1-3; D perhaps matches TRBD1 (5 bases). The V gene's germline CDR1 is SGHVS and CDR2 FNYEAQ. The V and J ends lost 0 bases and 2 bases respectively, with 11 bases between them. CDR3 length: 16 residues. As DNA, the CDR3 is TGTGCCAGCAGCTTAGCTGGGGCGGGGACTGGAAACACCATATATTTT. Its translation is CASSLAGAGTGNTIYF. Variable domain in full (rest from reference TRBV7-6 and TRBJ1-3): GAGVSQSPRYKVTKRGQDVALRCDPISGHVSLYWYRQALGQGPEFLTYFNYEAQQDKSGLPNDRFSAERPEGSISTLTIQRTEQRDSAMYRCASSLAGAGTGNTIYFGEGSWLTVV.

This clonotype was observed many times. This beta chain slipped into a library made for alpha chains as a stray read, so its size is not meaningful. The V call is TRBV29-1, the J call TRBJ1-1, with 7 bases lining up with TRBD1. This CDR3 has 13 amino acids. V dropped 3 bases and J dropped 1; count of bases not matched to a gene: 2. CDR1 is SQVTM and CDR2 is ANQGSEA in the germline V gene. CDR3 sequence: CSVEGQTNTEAFF. The CDR3 nucleotides read TGCAGCGTTGAGGGACAGACGAACACTGAAGCTTTCTTT.

At least ten counts were recorded for this clonotype. Within a library made for alpha chains, this beta chain is off target, and its count is uninformative. The genes are TRBV15 and TRBJ2-7; D possibly uses TRBD1 or TRBD2 (5 bases each). This CDR3 contains 13 residues. Germline values: CDR1 LNHNV, CDR2 YYDKDF (reference sequence). Trimming removed 3 bases at V and 6 bases at J, with 12 bases between. CDR3 sequence (DNA): TGTGCCACCAGCAGGGGGGAAAGGTCCGAGCAGTACTTC. As protein: CATSRGERSEQYF. Full variable domain (remainder filled in from reference TRBV15 and TRBJ2-7): DAMVIQNPRYQVTQFGKPVTLSCSQTLNHNVMYWYQQKSSQAPKLLFHYYDKDFNNEADTPDNFQSRRPNTSFCFLDIRSPGLGDTAMYLCATSRGERSEQYFGPGTRLTVT.

On this clonotype: For a library built for alpha chains, this beta chain is a stray read; little rests on its size. This chain joins TRBV7-6 and TRBJ1-1, with a possible D match to TRBD1 (5 bases). The CDR3 consists of 16 residues. From germline, CDR1 is SGHVS and CDR2 FNYEAQ. V was cut by 4 bases and J by 0 bases, with 15 bases left in between. CDR3 region: CASSYRQLSMNTEAFF. The CDR3 DNA follows: TGTGCCAGCAGCTACCGACAGCTTTCTATGAACACTGAAGCTTTCTTT. Full variable domain (outside the CDR3, taken from reference TRBV7-6 and TRBJ1-1): GAGVSQSPRYKVTKRGQDVALRCDPISGHVSLYWYRQALGQGPEFLTYFNYEAQQDKSGLPNDRFSAERPEGSISTLTIQRTEQRDSAMYRCASSYRQLSMNTEAFFGQGTRLTVV.

Turning to this clonotype: A much bigger clone sits one base away, suggesting this may be a read error. The conserved phenylalanine or tryptophan normally closing the CDR3 is absent here, so this likely arose from a read error. Since the library was made to target alpha chains, this beta chain is a stray read and its abundance is not meaningful. V gene TRBV2 combines with J gene TRBJ2-1, with D hard to call. Germline lookup yields CDR1 SNHLY and CDR2 FYNNEI. V was shortened by 6 bases and J by 5 bases, with 5 bases between the two germline ends. CDR3 size: 11 residues. The CDR3 nucleotides read TGTGCCAGCAGCGATGACAATGAGCAGTTCTCC. Protein sequence: CASSDDNEQFS.

With respect to this clonotype: A library prepared for alpha chains yielded this beta chain as an off-target read; its size is of little meaning. The chain links TRBV20-1 to TRBJ2-7; no firm D call. The germline gives CDR1 DFQATT, CDR2 SNEGSKA (reference sequence). V shed 7 bases and J shed 2 bases, with 15 bases lying between them. This CDR3 is built from 13 residues. This CDR3 is CSVYSQTTYEQYF. CDR3 DNA: TGCAGTGTTTATAGCCAAACCACCTACGAGCAGTACTTC.

This clonotype was seen ten or more times. A library prepared for alpha chains yielded this beta chain as an off-target read; its size is of little meaning. J is TRBJ2-1 and V is TRBV5-4; D gene uncertain. Trimming removed 0 bases from V and 7 bases from J, with 8 bases in between. The CDR3 consists of 13 residues. The germline V gene has CDR1 SGHNT and CDR2 YYREEE (reference sequence). The CDR3 sequence: CASSLAPENEQFF. The CDR3 coding sequence is TGTGCCAGCAGCTTGGCCCCCGAAAATGAGCAGTTCTTC.

This clonotype occurred many times. For a library built for alpha chains, this beta chain is a stray read; little rests on its size. The CDR3 reads CASSVGGLAGGEQFF. DNA for the CDR3: TGTGCCAGCAGCGTAGGCGGACTAGCGGGAGGTGAGCAGTTCTTC. The V call is TRBV9, the J call TRBJ2-1, with 14 bases aligning to TRBD2. Germline V gene sequence: CDR1 SGDLS, CDR2 YYNGEE. V was pared by 0 bases and J by 9 bases, with 2 bases of the junction left unmatched. The CDR3 runs 15 residues.

A word on this clonotype: This beta chain turned up in a library designed for alpha chains; as an off-target read, its abundance says little. This chain uses TRBV2 with TRBJ2-1, with D unresolved. V was shortened by 4 bases and J by 10 bases, with 8 bases between the two germline ends. From germline, CDR1 is SNHLY and CDR2 FYNNEI. The CDR3 is made up of 11 amino acids. The CDR3 loop is CASSVEGEQFF. CDR3 DNA: TGTGCCAGCAGTGTGGAAGGAGAGCAGTTCTTC.

In this sample, this clonotype turned up many times. The library was built for alpha chains, so this beta chain is an off-target read and its size means little. The V call is TRBV6-5, the J call TRBJ2-1, with 12 bases fitting TRBD2. Germline V gives CDR1 MNHEY, CDR2 SVGAGI. V was clipped by 0 bases and J by 6 bases; unmatched bases: 9. This CDR3 spans 18 amino acids. The CDR3: CASSYSPSSGRVRNEQFF. The DNA for the CDR3 is TGTGCCAGCAGTTACTCGCCCTCTAGCGGGAGGGTTCGCAATGAGCAGTTCTTC.

This clonotype has a count of ten or more. This beta chain was picked up by a library intended for alpha chains and is off target, so its count carries little meaning. This chain uses TRBV5-1 with TRBJ2-3; 8 positions match TRBD1. The CDR3 sequence is 16 residues long. With V trimmed by 3 bases and J by 0 bases, 6 bases remained unmatched. Germline-derived CDR1 and CDR2 are SGHRS and YFSETQ. The chain's CDR3 is CASSWGTGYSTDTQYF. The CDR3, as DNA: TGCGCCAGCAGCTGGGGGACAGGATATAGCACAGATACGCAGTATTTT.

This clonotype was picked up many times. Because this beta chain is a stray read in a library intended to capture alpha chains, its abundance should not be given much weight. This sequence joins TRBV20-1 and TRBJ2-3; 7 bases line up with TRBD1. The CDR3 is 14 amino acids. The V gene end was trimmed by 7 bases and the J gene end by 2 bases; junction bases not matched to a gene: 9. Per the germline V gene, CDR1 is DFQATT and CDR2 is SNEGSKA (reference sequence). CDR3 bases: TGCAGTGTTGGACTCGGACAGGTCACAGATACGCAGTATTTT. Translated, it gives CSVGLGQVTDTQYF.

About this clonotype: Because the library targeted alpha chains, this beta chain is an off-target read whose size means little. The chain links TRBV7-6 to TRBJ2-3; D not certain. Trimming stripped 4 bases from V and 3 bases from J, with 23 bases between. Germline CDR1 reads SGHVS; CDR2 reads FNYEAQ. CDR3 size: 18 residues. The CDR3 spells CASSSLPPGGSSTDTQYF. The DNA of the CDR3 is TGTGCCAGCAGCTCATTACCCCCGGGCGGATCAAGTACAGATACGCAGTATTTT.

This clonotype was recorded at least ten times. The size of this beta chain means little, since it is a stray read in a library made for alpha chains. In DNA, the CDR3 is TGTGCCAGCAGCCAAGAGAACGGTTTGCCCGGGACTAGCGGGATTTCCTACAATGAGCAGTTCTTC. Its protein product is CASSQENGLPGTSGISYNEQFF. This chain joins TRBV3-1 and TRBJ2-1; 13 bases fit TRBD2. Germline-derived CDR1 and CDR2 are LGHDT and YNNKEL (reference sequence). The CDR3 spans 22 residues. The V gene end was trimmed by 0 bases and the J gene end by 1 base; junction bases not matched to a gene: 15.